The next 7 T cell receptor beta chains were all read from a single sample in a study of STAT3 mutations in large granular lymphocyte leukemia. Study-wide results and caveats: Every T-LGLL patient had at least one immunodominant TCRbeta clonotype.

Assay: immunoSEQ multiplex PCR; the TCRdb copy retains only in-frame clones and omits some. The sample has fewer than 7,500 clones, approximately 85% seen once; the top ten hold under 20%. Antigens of these TCRs are unknown. Sequenced: PBMCs. All receptors derive from a human donor with T large granular lymphocyte leukemia. Some clones in this sample may be carry-over from other donors' samples.

This clone was found once. This chain joins TRBV5-1 and TRBJ2-5, with D hard to call. The CDR3 extends over 13 amino acids. In germline, CDR1 is SGHRS, CDR2 YFSETQ. V was pared by 2 bases and J by 7 bases, with 12 bases between. Here the CDR3 DNA reads TGCGCCAGCAGCTTTACCTCTGATGGGACCCAGTACTTC. Its translation: CASSFTSDGTQYF.

The V and J genes are TRBV6-6 and TRBJ2-7; the match to TRBD1 covers 7 bases. This CDR3 is built from 13 residues. From germline, CDR1 is MNHNY and CDR2 SVGAGI (reference sequence). Unmatched junction bases numbered 1, after V lost 2 bases and J lost 3 bases. CDR3 loop: CASSYHRGYEQYF. The CDR3 nucleotides read TGTGCCAGCAGTTACCACAGGGGCTACGAGCAGTACTTC.

This chain connects TRBV14 to TRBJ1-2, with a weak D call TRBD1 (5 bases). Trimming left V 1 base short and J 10 bases short, with 7 bases between. Germline V gene lookup returns CDR1 SGHDN and CDR2 FVKESK. CDR3 length: 11 residues. The CDR3 bases are TGTGCCAGCAGCCAAGCACAGGTCTACACCTTC. Encoded protein: CASSQAQVYTF.

V and J are TRBV18 and TRBJ1-3; the D is unclear. Trimming stripped 1 base from V and 0 bases from J, with 10 bases between. Germline V gene sequence: CDR1 KGHSH, CDR2 LQKENI. The CDR3 totals 16 residues. The CDR3 nucleotides are TGTGCCAGCTCACCACGTGCCGGAGACTCTGGAAACACCATATATTTT. Its protein is CASSPRAGDSGNTIYF.

This chain joins TRBV5-1 and TRBJ1-6; D might be TRBD1 (5 bases). Germline V CDR1 and CDR2: SGHRS, YFSETQ. The CDR3 covers 13 residues. V lost 4 bases and J lost 6, with 8 bases in between. For the CDR3, the DNA is TGCGCCAGCAGCGGGGGAAGTAATTCACCCCTCCACTTT. The encoded protein is CASSGGSNSPLHF.

This clone has only a few counts. The genes are TRBV28 and TRBJ1-3; a possible D gene is TRBD1 (5 bases). V gave up 2 bases and J gave up 7 bases, with 18 bases separating them. Germline CDR1 MDHEN, CDR2 SYDVKM. The CDR3 spans 16 residues. This chain's CDR3 is CASSLGIELGTNTIYF. CDR3 nucleotide sequence: TGTGCCAGCAGTTTAGGCATTGAGCTGGGGACTAACACCATATATTTT.

The rearrangement joins TRBV18 to TRBJ2-7; D perhaps matches TRBD1 (5 bases). Germline loops: CDR1 KGHSH, CDR2 LQKENI. The V end was cut by 2 bases, the J end by 3 bases, with 8 bases between. The CDR3 has 13 amino acids. The CDR3 DNA follows: TGTGCCAGCTCACCAAGGCAGGGCTACGAGCAGTACGTC. Translation: CASSPRQGYEQYV.